Presented here are 5 T cell receptor beta chains from one specimen sequenced in a study of resident and recirculating memory T cells in vitiligo. The data were produced by immunoSEQ multiplex PCR, yet TCRdb's version contains in-frame clones alone and is incomplete. The table records about 45,000 clones, 80% to 95% of them present only once. The sequencing sample was made of blood. The receptors come from a male donor with vitiligo.

The rearrangement joins TRBV7-3 to TRBJ2-2; 7 positions agree with TRBD2. Germline CDR1 and CDR2: SGHTA and FQGTGA. V shed 5 bases and J 7 bases; nucleotides not matched to a gene: 16. This CDR3 comprises 17 residues. The chain's CDR3 is CASSPTGSSGVGGELFF. Written as DNA, the CDR3 is TGTGCCAGCAGCCCTACCGGGTCCAGCGGGGTTGGCGGGGAGCTGTTTTTT.

This clone occurred once. This sequence joins TRBV6-5 and TRBJ1-1, with a weak D call TRBD1 (6 bases). This CDR3 has 14 residues. Germline V gene sequence: CDR1 MNHEY, CDR2 SVGAGI. V was trimmed by 3 bases and J by 4 bases, leaving 12 bases between them. The CDR3 loop is CASSYYAGATEAFF. DNA for the CDR3: TGTGCCAGCAGTTATTACGCAGGGGCCACTGAAGCTTTCTTT.

The rearrangement uses TRBV7-2 and TRBJ1-5; no firm D call. CDR1 is SGHTA and CDR2 is FQGNSA in the germline V gene. Trimming left V 4 bases short and J 4 bases short, with 8 bases between. CDR3 length equals 13 residues. The CDR3 sequence: CASSWAGNQPQHF. In nucleotides, the CDR3 is TGTGCCAGCAGCTGGGCGGGAAATCAGCCCCAGCATTTT.

The chain employs TRBV11-2 and TRBJ2-6; D remains unclear. V lost 5 bases to trimming and J lost 3 bases, with 2 bases between them. CDR1 and CDR2 from the germline V gene are SGHAT and FQNNGV. The CDR3 runs to 12 residues. For the CDR3, the DNA is TGTGCCAGCAGCCGTGGGGCCAACGTCCTGACTTTC. Its protein product is CASSRGANVLTF.

The rearrangement joins TRBV7-3 to TRBJ2-1; 10 nucleotides align to TRBD2. CDR3 length equals 16 residues. Germline V gene sequence: CDR1 SGHTA, CDR2 FQGTGA. Losses at the gene ends were 5 bases for V and 2 bases for J; bases not matched to a gene: 6. The CDR3 loop reads CASSPSGGPAYNEQFF. The CDR3 region has the DNA TGTGCCAGCAGCCCTAGCGGGGGCCCGGCCTACAATGAGCAGTTCTTC.